This T cell receptor (beta chain) emerged from a study of control samples from healthy donors and cancer patients. The CDR3 is made up of 15 amino acids. After removal of 6 bases from V and 0 bases from J, the junction contained 3 bases not matched to a gene. Looked up from germline, CDR1 is LNHDA and CDR2 is SQIVND (reference sequence). Libraries were prepared by immunoSEQ multiplex PCR; TCRdb keeps only in-frame clonotypes and omits some of them. The sample shows around 170,000 clones, about 90% of them seen only once. This TCR was recovered from a woman between 50 and 59 years old in good health. The source material was blood. The chain recombines TRBV19 with TRBJ2-3; 10 positions match TRBD2. The CDR3 DNA sequence: TGTGCCAGTAGAAAACTAGCGGGGAGCACAGATACGCAGTATTTT. This encodes CASRKLAGSTDTQYF.